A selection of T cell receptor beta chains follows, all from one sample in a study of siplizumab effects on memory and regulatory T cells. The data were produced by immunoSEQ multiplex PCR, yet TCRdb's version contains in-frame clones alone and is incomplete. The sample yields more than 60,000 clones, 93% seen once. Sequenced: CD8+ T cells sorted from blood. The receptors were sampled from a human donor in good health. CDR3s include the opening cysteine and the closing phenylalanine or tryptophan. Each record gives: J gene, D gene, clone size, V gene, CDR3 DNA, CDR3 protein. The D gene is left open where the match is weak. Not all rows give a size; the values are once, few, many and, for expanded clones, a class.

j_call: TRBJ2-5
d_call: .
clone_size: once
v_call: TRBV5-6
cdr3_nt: TGTGCCAGCAGCTCGGGGAATCGGGAGACCCAGTACTTC
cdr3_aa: CASSSGNRETQYF

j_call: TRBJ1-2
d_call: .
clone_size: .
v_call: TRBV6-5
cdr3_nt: TGTGCCAGCAGTTACGTTTTCGGGCAGGCTCCCTATGGCTACACCTTC
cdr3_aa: CASSYVFGQAPYGYTF

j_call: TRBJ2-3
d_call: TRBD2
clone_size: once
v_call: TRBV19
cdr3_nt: TGTGCCAGTAGTATTACTAGCGGGGGAGTCACAGATACGCAGTATTTT
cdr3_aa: CASSITSGGVTDTQYF

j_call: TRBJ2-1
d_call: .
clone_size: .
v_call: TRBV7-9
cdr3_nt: TGTGCCAGCAGCCCCCTCCCTGGCCACAATGAGCAGTTCTTC
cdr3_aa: CASSPLPGHNEQFF

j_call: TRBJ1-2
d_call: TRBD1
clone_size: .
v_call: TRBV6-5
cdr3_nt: TGTGCCAGCAGTTACTCGGATCAGGGGGACGACTATGGCTACACCTTC
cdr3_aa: CASSYSDQGDDYGYTF

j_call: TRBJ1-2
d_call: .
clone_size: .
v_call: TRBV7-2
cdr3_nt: TGTGCCAGCAGCCCGGGCTATGGCTACACCTTC
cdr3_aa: CASSPGYGYTF

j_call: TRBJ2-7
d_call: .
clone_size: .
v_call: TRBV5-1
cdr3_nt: TGCGCCAGCAGCTTGGAAAGCTCGGTTTCCACCTACGAGCAGTACTTC
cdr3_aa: CASSLESSVSTYEQYF

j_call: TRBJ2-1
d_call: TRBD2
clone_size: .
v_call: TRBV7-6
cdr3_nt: TGTGCCAGCACCCTACACCGGGGGGGGTCCTACAATGAGCAGTTCTTC
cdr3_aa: CASTLHRGGSYNEQFF

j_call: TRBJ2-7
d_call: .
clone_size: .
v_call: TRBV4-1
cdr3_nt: TGCGCCAGCAGCCATCCGGGACACCGAAGCTCCTACGAGCAGTACTTC
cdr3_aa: CASSHPGHRSSYEQYF

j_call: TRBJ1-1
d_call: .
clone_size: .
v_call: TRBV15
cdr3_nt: TGTGCCACCAGCAGTGGCAGAATAAACACTGAAGCTTTCTTT
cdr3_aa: CATSSGRINTEAFF

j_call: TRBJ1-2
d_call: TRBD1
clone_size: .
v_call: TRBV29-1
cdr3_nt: TGCAGCGTTGATTTTAGGGGGCTGGAATATGGCTACACCTTC
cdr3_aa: CSVDFRGLEYGYTF

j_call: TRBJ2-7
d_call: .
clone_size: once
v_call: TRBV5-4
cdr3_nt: TGTGCCAGCATGGGTGGGGGTCCAGGGTCGGGGTCCCACGAGCAGTACTTC
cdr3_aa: CASMGGGPGSGSHEQYF

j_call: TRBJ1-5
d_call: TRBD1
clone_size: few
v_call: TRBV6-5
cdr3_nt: TGTGCCAGCAGTTACTCTGCAGGGGGCGTCAATCAGCCCCAGCATTTT
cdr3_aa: CASSYSAGGVNQPQHF

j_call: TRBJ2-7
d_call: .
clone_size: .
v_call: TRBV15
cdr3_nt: TGTGCCACCAGCAGAGACAGGGTTTACGAGCAGTACTTC
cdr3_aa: CATSRDRVYEQYF

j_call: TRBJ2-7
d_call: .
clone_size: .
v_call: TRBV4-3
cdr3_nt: TGCGCCAGCAGCCAAGGAACTCAGACGCGGGAGCAGTACTTC
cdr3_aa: CASSQGTQTREQYF

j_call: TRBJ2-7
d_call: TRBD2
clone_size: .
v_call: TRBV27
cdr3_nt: TGTGCCAGCAGTTTTACGGGGGGTTCCTACGAGCAGTACTTC
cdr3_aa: CASSFTGGSYEQYF

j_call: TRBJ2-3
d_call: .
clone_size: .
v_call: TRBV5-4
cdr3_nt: TGTGCCAGCAGCTTCTGGACAGAAGGCACAGATACGCAGTATTTT
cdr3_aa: CASSFWTEGTDTQYF

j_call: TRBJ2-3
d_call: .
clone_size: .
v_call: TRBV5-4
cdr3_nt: TGTGCCAGCAGCCCAGGGGGAGGGGACACAGATACGCAGTATTTT
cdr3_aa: CASSPGGGDTDTQYF

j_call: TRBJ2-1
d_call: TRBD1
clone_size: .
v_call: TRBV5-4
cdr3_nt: TGTGCCAGCAGCTTAGTGGGGGGGACAGGGAGGTTCTCCTACAATGAGCAGTTCTTC
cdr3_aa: CASSLVGGTGRFSYNEQFF

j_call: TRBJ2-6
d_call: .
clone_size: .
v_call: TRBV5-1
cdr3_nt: TGCGCCAGCAGCTTGGTTTCTCAGGAGTACCCCTCTGGGGCCAACGTCCTGACTTTC
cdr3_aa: CASSLVSQEYPSGANVLTF

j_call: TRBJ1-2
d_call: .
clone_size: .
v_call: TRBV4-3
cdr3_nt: TGCGCCAGCAGCCAAGGACAGGTATCTGCCTATGGCTACACCTTC
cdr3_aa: CASSQGQVSAYGYTF

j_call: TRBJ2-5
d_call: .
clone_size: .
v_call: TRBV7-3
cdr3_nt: TGTGCCAGCAGCTTAACGTCCGGGCAAGAGACCCAGTACTTC
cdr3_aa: CASSLTSGQETQYF

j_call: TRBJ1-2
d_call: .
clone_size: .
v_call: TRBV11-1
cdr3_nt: TGTGCCAGCAGCTTAGCGGGACGGACCAGCTATGGCTACACCTTC
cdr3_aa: CASSLAGRTSYGYTF

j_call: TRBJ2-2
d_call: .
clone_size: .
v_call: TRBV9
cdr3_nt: TGTGCCAGCAGTAAAAGCCTGGACATGATGAACACCGGGGAGCTGTTTTTT
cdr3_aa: CASSKSLDMMNTGELFF

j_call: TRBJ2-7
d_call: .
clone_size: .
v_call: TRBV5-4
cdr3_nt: TGTGCCAGCAGCTTGGGGGGTTACGAGCAGTACTTC
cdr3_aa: CASSLGGYEQYF

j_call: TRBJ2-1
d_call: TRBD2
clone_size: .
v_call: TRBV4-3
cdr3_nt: TGCGCCAGCAGCCAAGCCTTAGCGGGGGCCGGGGGGAATGAGCAGTTCTTC
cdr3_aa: CASSQALAGAGGNEQFF

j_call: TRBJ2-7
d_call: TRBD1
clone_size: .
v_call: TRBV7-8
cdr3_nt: TGTGCCAGCAGCTTAGACAGGGGTTACGAGCAGTACTTC
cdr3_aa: CASSLDRGYEQYF

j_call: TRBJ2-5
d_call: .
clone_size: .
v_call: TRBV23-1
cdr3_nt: TGCGCCAGCAGCCCAACTCGAGACAGAAGCCAAGAGACCCAGTACTTC
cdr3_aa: CASSPTRDRSQETQYF

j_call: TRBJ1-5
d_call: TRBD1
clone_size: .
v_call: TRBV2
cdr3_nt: TGTGCCAGCAGTGAATGGGGGACAGATCAGCCCCAGCATTTT
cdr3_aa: CASSEWGTDQPQHF

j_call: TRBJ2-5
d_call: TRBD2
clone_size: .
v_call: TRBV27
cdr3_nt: TGTGCCAGCAGTCCTAGCGGGGGGGCTTGGAGCCAAGAGACCCAGTACTTC
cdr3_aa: CASSPSGGAWSQETQYF

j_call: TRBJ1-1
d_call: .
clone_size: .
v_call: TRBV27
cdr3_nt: TGTGCCAGCAGTTTCCTAGGGTATGAGAACACTGAAGCTTTCTTT
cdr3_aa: CASSFLGYENTEAFF

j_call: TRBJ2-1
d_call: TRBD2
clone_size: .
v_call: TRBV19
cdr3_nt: TGTGCCAGTAGTCAAGGACTAGCCAATGAGCAGTTCTTC
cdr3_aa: CASSQGLANEQFF

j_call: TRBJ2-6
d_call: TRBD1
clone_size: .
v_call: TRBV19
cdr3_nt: TGTGCCAGTACCGGAGACAGGGCCGGGGCCAACGTCCTGACTTTC
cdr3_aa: CASTGDRAGANVLTF

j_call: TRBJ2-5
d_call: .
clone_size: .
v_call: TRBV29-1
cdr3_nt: TGCAGCGTTGAAGTTGTTCTTCCGGCTGACGGATTACAAGAGACCCAGTACTTC
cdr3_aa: CSVEVVLPADGLQETQYF

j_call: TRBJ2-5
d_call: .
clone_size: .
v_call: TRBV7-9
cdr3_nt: TGTGCCAGCAGCTTATCGGGACCGAGAACTCCCCAGTACTTC
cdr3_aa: CASSLSGPRTPQYF

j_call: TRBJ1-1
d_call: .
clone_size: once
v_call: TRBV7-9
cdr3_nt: TGTGCCAGCAGCTTGGATACAGGGTGGAGCCGGGACACTGAAGCTTTCTTT
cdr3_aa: CASSLDTGWSRDTEAFF

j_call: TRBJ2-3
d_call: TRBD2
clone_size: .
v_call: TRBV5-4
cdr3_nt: TGTGCCACTTATGCGGGGGGACTCACAGATACGCAGTATTTT
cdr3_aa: CATYAGGLTDTQYF

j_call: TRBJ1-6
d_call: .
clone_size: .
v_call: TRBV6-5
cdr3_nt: TGTGCCAGCAGTTACTCGCCCCAGGGGCGATCACCCCTCCACTTT
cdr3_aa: CASSYSPQGRSPLHF

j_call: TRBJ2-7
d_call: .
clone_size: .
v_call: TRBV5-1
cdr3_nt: TGCGCCAGCAGCTTGGACGGGAGCTCCTACGAGCAGTACTTC
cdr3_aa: CASSLDGSSYEQYF

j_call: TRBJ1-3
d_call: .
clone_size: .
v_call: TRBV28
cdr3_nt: TGTGCCAGCAGTTTACCAACAGCCTACTCTGGAAACACCATATATTTT
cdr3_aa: CASSLPTAYSGNTIYF

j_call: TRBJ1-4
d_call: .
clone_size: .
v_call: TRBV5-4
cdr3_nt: TGTGCCAGCAGCTTGCGGGGTGTCTCCGAAAAACTGTTTTTT
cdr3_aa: CASSLRGVSEKLFF

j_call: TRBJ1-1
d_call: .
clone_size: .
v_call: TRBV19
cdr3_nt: TGTGCCAGTAGTATACCCCCAGGCATCTACTTGGGCACTGAAGCTTTCTTT
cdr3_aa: CASSIPPGIYLGTEAFF

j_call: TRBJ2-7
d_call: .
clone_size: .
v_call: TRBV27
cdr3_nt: TGTGCCAGCAGGGGGGTTAGCTCCTACGAGCAGTACTTC
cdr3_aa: CASRGVSSYEQYF

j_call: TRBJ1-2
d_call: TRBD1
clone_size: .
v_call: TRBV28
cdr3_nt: TGTGCCAGCAGCCTCCCCGGGACAGACTATGGCTACACCTTC
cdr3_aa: CASSLPGTDYGYTF

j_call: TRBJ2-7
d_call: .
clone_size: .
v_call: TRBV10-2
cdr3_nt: TGCGCCAGCAGTGAGCAGGACATTATCTACGAGCAGTACTTC
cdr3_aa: CASSEQDIIYEQYF